This T cell receptor (beta chain) appears in the sequencing data of a study of CD8 T cells in Susac syndrome. This CDR3 comprises 13 residues. From germline, CDR1 is SQVTM and CDR2 ANQGSEA. V was pared by 4 bases and J by 1 base, with 8 bases between. When the RNA was reverse transcribed, random hexamers were used with an input of about 0.5 to 1 ug. The immunoSEQ assay covered 54 Vbeta and 13 Jbeta segments for CDR3. TCRdb fed the immunoSEQ multiplex PCR reads into MiXCR, producing one record per CDR3 protein. This sample has 400,000 to 550,000 distinct CDR3 sequences; 75% to 90% occur once, and the top ten carry under 0.15%. CD8+ and CD4+ T cells from blood underwent TCR beta sequencing. The multiple sclerosis controls were treatment-naive patients affected by stable or active relapsing-remitting disease. It was negative isolation that provided the CD8+ and CD4+ T cells, whereas TEMRA cells were enriched by FACS.

The genes are TRBV29-1 and TRBJ2-1; unclear D gene. This TCR derives from a human donor with multiple sclerosis. The source material was CD8+ T cells from PBMCs. The CDR3 loop reads CSVVVESYNEQFF. For the CDR3, the DNA is TGCAGCGTTGTCGTCGAATCCTACAATGAGCAGTTCTTC.